This entry features one T cell receptor beta chain sequence. This clonotype appeared a few times. The specificity of this receptor is unknown. No base qualities exist here, and no much larger clone lies one base off it. This specimen belongs to a study of response to subunit inactivated influenza vaccine listed by TCRdb under 2018. A note on the overall study: The study used deep quantitative T cell receptor repertoire profiling to track responses to a trivalent subunit inactivated influenza vaccine. The paper as a whole reports these results and caveats: According to the authors, only a limited number of new T cells may be recruited by each seasonal influenza vaccination.

The library was obtained by RT-PCR. Sequencer: Illumina HiSeq 2500. TCRdb redid the processing of the public reads, applying fastp at Q25 and MiXCR, and retained in-frame beta chains. Every entry covers one CDR3 protein and lists the most common genes and DNA from its rows. Present in this sample are about 780,000 distinct CDR3 sequences, roughly 18% of which were seen just once. Under 13% of the sample comes from the top ten. The sample was PBMCs from blood, taken roughly 5 days after vaccination. The clonotype was recovered from a man aged 50 or older who received an inactivated influenza vaccine. Donor details come from another sample of the same person, matched by shared clones.

CDR3 loop: CASSKLNPANTGELFF. The DNA is as follows: TGTGCCAGCAGTAAACTTAACCCCGCGAACACCGGGGAGCTGTTTTTT. The rearrangement joined TRBV25-1 to TRBJ2-2; the D gene is not confidently resolved. V sheds 5 bases and J sheds 0 bases, leaving 13 bases between their ends. Counted from cysteine to phenylalanine, this CDR3 has 16 amino acids. CDR3 DNA only is kept here, 48 bases in frame from base 1. Taken from the germline V gene, the CDR1 and CDR2 loops are MGHDK and SYGVNS.